This TCR beta chain emerged from a study of cytomegalovirus exposure and HLA in healthy donors. The study's findings and limits: The TCR clusters that emerged in the first cohort tended, a later analysis found, to co-occur in the roughly 130 validation repertoires. Among TCR sequences, most were rare, though some public TCRs appeared in many donors.

A remark on this clone: Its antigen is still unknown.

Separate from the 666-subject first cohort was the 120-subject validation cohort, to which the donors belonged. The table came from immunoSEQ multiplex PCR; TCRdb's copy has only in-frame clones and leaves some out. The sample has fewer than 200,000 clones; approximately 81% are singletons. This CDR3 is built from 19 residues. V lost 4 bases, J lost 7 bases, and 17 bases stayed unmatched. Germline V lookup: CDR1 MNHEY, CDR2 SMNVEV (reference sequence). This sequence was found in a man aged 18 to 30 in good health and CMV-seropositive. The chain has TRBV27 and TRBJ2-1; 12 nucleotides match TRBD2. What was sequenced was PBMCs. The CDR3 loop reads CASSSPATSSGRAWNEQFF. The CDR3 nucleotides are TGTGCCAGCAGTTCCCCAGCCACCTCTAGCGGGAGGGCCTGGAATGAGCAGTTCTTC.